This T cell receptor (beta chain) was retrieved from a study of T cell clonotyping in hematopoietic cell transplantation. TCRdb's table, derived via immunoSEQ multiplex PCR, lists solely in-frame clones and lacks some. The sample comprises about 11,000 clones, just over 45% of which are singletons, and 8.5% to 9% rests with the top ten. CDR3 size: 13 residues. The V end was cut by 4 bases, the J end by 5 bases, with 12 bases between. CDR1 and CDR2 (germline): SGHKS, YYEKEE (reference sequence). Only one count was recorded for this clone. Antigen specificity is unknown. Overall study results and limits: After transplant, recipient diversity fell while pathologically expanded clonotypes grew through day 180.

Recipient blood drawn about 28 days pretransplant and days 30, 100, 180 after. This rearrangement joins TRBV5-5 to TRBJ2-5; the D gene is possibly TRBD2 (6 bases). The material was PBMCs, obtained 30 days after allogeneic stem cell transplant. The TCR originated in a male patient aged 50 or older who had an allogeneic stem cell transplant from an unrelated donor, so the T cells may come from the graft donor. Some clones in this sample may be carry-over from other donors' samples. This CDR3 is CASSRWGDETQYF. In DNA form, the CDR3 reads TGTGCCAGCAGCCGGTGGGGGGATGAGACCCAGTACTTC.